These 23 T cell receptor beta chains originate from one sample sequenced in a study of long-term antiretroviral therapy in people with HIV. Samples were assayed with immunoSEQ v3.0 at survey level. Assay used: immunoSEQ multiplex PCR; TCRdb lists only in-frame clones, some missing. This sample has tens of thousands of clones, with 80% to 90% found just once. The input for sequencing was unsorted PBMCs, taken 0.1 years before starting antiretroviral therapy. These receptors were obtained from a man in his late teens or twenties with HIV.

The gene calls are TRBV27 and TRBJ2-1, with D perhaps matching TRBD1 or TRBD2 (5 bases each). Germline CDR1 is MNHEY and CDR2 is SMNVEV (reference sequence). V was shortened by 8 bases and J by 7 bases, with 18 bases between the two germline ends. The CDR3 sequence is 14 residues long. CDR3: CASPGTALGNEQFF. The CDR3 bases are TGTGCCAGCCCTGGGACCGCATTGGGAAATGAGCAGTTCTTC.

CDR3 protein: CASSPSYRVITGELFF. CDR3 in DNA: TGTGCCAGCTCACCCTCGTATCGCGTAATCACCGGGGAGCTGTTTTTT. The chain couples TRBV18 to TRBJ2-2; no clear D gene. V dropped 3 bases and J dropped 4 bases, with 15 bases sitting between them. The CDR3 has 16 residues. CDR1 is KGHSH and CDR2 is LQKENI in the germline V gene.

This chain links TRBV1 with TRBJ2-1; the D segment call TRBD2 is taken from the table without a DNA check. TRBV1 is listed as a pseudogene. The CDR3 spans 17 residues. CDR3 nucleotide sequence: TGCACCAGCAGCCGCCGGCTACTAGCGGGGACATACAATGAGCAGTTCTTC. Its translation is CTSSRRLLAGTYNEQFF.

This chain joins TRBV4-1 and TRBJ1-4; D not resolved. CDR1 and CDR2 from the germline V gene are MGHRA and YSYEKL. The CDR3 covers 17 residues. Trimming removed 1 base from V and 0 bases from J, with 12 bases in between. CDR3 DNA sequence: TGCGCCAGCAGCCAAGTAGGGTCGGGTGCAACTAATGAAAAACTGTTTTTT. It translates to CASSQVGSGATNEKLFF.

V gene TRBV4-1 combines with J gene TRBJ2-1; D is undetermined. CDR3 length equals 13 residues. The V end was cut by 2 bases, the J end by 6 bases, with 8 bases between. Germline V gene lookup returns CDR1 MGHRA and CDR2 YSYEKL. This chain's CDR3 is CASSQRVSNEQFF. The CDR3 bases are TGCGCCAGCAGCCAAAGGGTTAGCAATGAGCAGTTCTTC.

This clone was picked up one time. The rearrangement joins TRBV9 to TRBJ2-7; D unresolved. The germline V gene has CDR1 SGDLS and CDR2 YYNGEE. CDR3 length: 13 residues. Trimming cost V 0 bases and J 3 bases, with 7 bases left between them. The chain's CDR3 is CASSVGSRYEQYF. CDR3 sequence (DNA): TGTGCCAGCAGCGTAGGTTCCCGCTACGAGCAGTACTTC.

The rearrangement links TRBV2 to TRBJ2-1; D possibly corresponds to TRBD1 (6 bases). This CDR3 is built from 15 residues. The ends were cut back, 3 bases at V and 4 bases at J, with 13 bases in the middle. Looked up from germline, CDR1 is SNHLY and CDR2 is FYNNEI. CDR3 amino acids: CASSEAGVRYNEQFF. CDR3 nucleotide sequence: TGTGCCAGCAGTGAGGCAGGGGTACGATACAATGAGCAGTTCTTC.

This sequence joins TRBV6-6 and TRBJ2-7; D is unresolved. The CDR3 spans 13 residues. The V gene lost 0 bases and the J gene lost 4 bases, with 7 bases spanning the gap. Germline V gives CDR1 MNHNY, CDR2 SVGAGI (reference sequence). DNA for the CDR3: TGTGCCAGCAGTTACTCTCCAGAATACGAGCAGTACTTC. Encoded protein: CASSYSPEYEQYF.

The chain carries TRBV27 and TRBJ2-5; D possibly uses TRBD1 or TRBD2 (5 bases each). Germline V gives CDR1 MNHEY, CDR2 SMNVEV (reference sequence). The CDR3 consists of 13 residues. The V end was cut by 4 bases, the J end by 1 base, with 7 bases between. The CDR3 protein is CASSWDPQETQYF. The CDR3 DNA is TGTGCCAGCAGTTGGGACCCCCAAGAGACCCAGTACTTC.

The J gene is TRBJ1-2, the V gene TRBV4-2; 7 nucleotides match TRBD1. The CDR3 totals 14 residues. J was trimmed by 7 bases and V by 5 bases; bases with no gene match: 10. CDR1 and CDR2 (germline): LGHNA, YNFKEQ. CDR3 protein: CASSWTLTGPGYTF. For the CDR3, the DNA is TGTGCCAGCAGCTGGACGCTGACAGGGCCTGGCTACACCTTC.

The chain uses TRBV5-4 and TRBJ1-2, with TRBD1 as a possible D gene (6 bases). Germline CDR1 SGHNT, CDR2 YYREEE (reference sequence). The V and J ends lost 4 bases and 0 bases respectively, with 13 bases between them. CDR3 size: 15 residues. The CDR3 sequence: CASSVQGLANYGYTF. For the CDR3, the DNA is TGTGCCAGCAGCGTACAGGGCTTAGCTAACTATGGCTACACCTTC.

The sample holds one count of this clone. This chain connects TRBV7-2 to TRBJ1-2; 9 bases line up with TRBD1. Germline V CDR1 and CDR2: SGHTA, FQGNSA. The V gene end was trimmed by 0 bases and the J gene end by 5 bases; junction bases not matched to a gene: 1. There are 14 residues in the CDR3. CDR3 nucleotide sequence: TGTGCCAGCAGCTTAGCGGGACAGGGATATGGCTACACCTTC. This encodes CASSLAGQGYGYTF. The full variable domain, completed using reference TRBV7-2 and TRBJ1-2, is GAGVSQSPSNKVTEKGKDVELRCDPISGHTALYWYRQSLGQGLEFLIYFQGNSAPDKSGLPSDRFSAERTGGSVSTLTIQRTQQEDSAVYLCASSLAGQGYGYTFGSGTRLTVV.

The gene calls are TRBV4-3 and TRBJ2-3; D gene ambiguous. Trimming removed 3 bases from V and 0 bases from J, with 4 bases in between. Germline V gene lookup returns CDR1 LGHNA and CDR2 YSLEER. The CDR3 runs to 13 residues. The CDR3 here is CASSHPSTDTQYF. The CDR3 DNA follows: TGCGCCAGCAGCCACCCCAGCACAGATACGCAGTATTTT.

CDR3 bases: TGTGCCAGTAGTCCGGGACCGAACTACGAGCAGTACTTC. It translates to CASSPGPNYEQYF. The rearrangement joins TRBV19 to TRBJ2-7; D may match TRBD1 or TRBD2 (5 bases each). CDR3 size: 13 residues. Germline loops: CDR1 LNHDA, CDR2 SQIVND (reference sequence). V was shortened by 5 bases and J by 3 bases, with 11 bases between the two germline ends.

The chain is built from TRBV14 and TRBJ2-1, with D perhaps matching TRBD2 (5 bases). The germline gives CDR1 SGHDN, CDR2 FVKESK. The length of the CDR3 is 13 residues. Trimming took off 3 bases at V and 7 bases at J, with 10 bases between the two ends. DNA of the CDR3: TGTGCCAGCAGCCATATAACTAGGAATGAGCAGTTCTTC. Its translation: CASSHITRNEQFF.

The V and J genes are TRBV18 and TRBJ1-4, with 7 bases matching TRBD1. The junction had 5 bases not matched to a gene; V was cut back by 3 bases and J by 4 bases. Per germline, CDR1 KGHSH and CDR2 LQKENI. The CDR3 spans 15 residues. This CDR3 reads CASSPRAGGNEKLFF. CDR3 sequence (DNA): TGTGCCAGCTCACCCCGCGCAGGGGGTAATGAAAAACTGTTTTTT. The complete variable domain, with remaining parts taken from reference TRBV18 and TRBJ1-4, reads NAGVMQNPRHLVRRRGQEARLRCSPMKGHSHVYWYRQLPEEGLKFMVYLQKENIIDESGMPKERFSAEFPKEGPSILRIQQVVRGDSAAYFCASSPRAGGNEKLFFGSGTQLSVL.

The J gene is TRBJ2-7, the V gene TRBV15; 7 positions agree with TRBD1. J was trimmed by 6 bases and V by 0 bases; bases with no gene match: 2. Germline CDR1 reads LNHNV; CDR2 reads YYDKDF (reference sequence). This CDR3 region has 13 residues. CDR3 DNA: TGTGCCACCAGCAGAGACCCAGGGGGCGAGCAGTACTTC. This sequence encodes CATSRDPGGEQYF.

This chain connects TRBV9 to TRBJ2-7, with 9 bases that match TRBD2. The ends lost 2 bases at V and 1 base at J; junction bases unmatched: 1. CDR3 size: 14 residues. The germline CDR1 and CDR2 sequences are SGDLS and YYNGEE. CDR3 in amino acids: CASSVGLASYEQYF. In DNA, the CDR3 is TGTGCCAGCAGCGTGGGACTAGCTTCCTACGAGCAGTACTTC. Together with reference TRBV9 and TRBJ2-7, the CDR3 gives the full variable domain: DSGVTQTPKHLITATGQRVTLRCSPRSGDLSVYWYQQSLDQGLQFLIQYYNGEERAKGNILERFSAQQFPDLHSELNLSSLELGDSALYFCASSVGLASYEQYFGPGTRLTVT.

This clone was seen a single time. The rearrangement joins TRBV4-1 to TRBJ2-3; no firm D call. The V and J ends lost 0 bases and 2 bases respectively, with 6 bases between them. This CDR3 has 14 amino acids. Germline V lookup: CDR1 MGHRA, CDR2 YSYEKL. This CDR3 reads CASSQDAATDTQYF. The CDR3 DNA follows: TGCGCCAGCAGCCAAGATGCAGCCACAGATACGCAGTATTTT.

The gene calls are TRBV29-1 and TRBJ2-2; 15 nucleotides agree with TRBD2. The CDR3 runs to 15 residues. The trim removed 6 bases at V and 3 bases at J, leaving 2 bases unmatched. The germline CDR1 and CDR2 sequences are SQVTM and ANQGSEA. Written as DNA, the CDR3 is TGCAGCGTCCGGACTAGCGGGAGGGACACCGGGGAGCTGTTTTTT. It is translated as CSVRTSGRDTGELFF.

The chain carries TRBV9 and TRBJ2-1; no reliable D call. The length of the CDR3 is 14 residues. CDR1 and CDR2 from the germline V gene are SGDLS and YYNGEE. Trimming cost V 0 bases and J 3 bases, with 7 bases left between them. The CDR3 DNA is TGTGCCAGCAGCGTAGCGTCTCACTACAATGAGCAGTTCTTC. It translates to CASSVASHYNEQFF.

The chain recombines TRBV5-1 with TRBJ2-7; D remains unclear. The V end was cut by 2 bases, the J end by 5 bases, with 8 bases between. Germline-derived CDR1 and CDR2 are SGHRS and YFSETQ. The CDR3 contains 12 residues. DNA of the CDR3: TGCGCCAGCAGCTTAACTCCTAACGAGCAGTACTTC. Protein: CASSLTPNEQYF.

The genes are TRBV5-3 and TRBJ2-7; 8 bases match TRBD1. Being an ORF, TRBV5-3 has a function that is uncertain. The length of the CDR3 is 15 residues. V lost 4 bases, J lost 6 bases, and 12 bases stayed unmatched. CDR3 in amino acids: CARSIPGTGVGEQYF. The CDR3 DNA follows: TGTGCCAGAAGCATCCCCGGGACAGGCGTAGGCGAGCAGTACTTC.